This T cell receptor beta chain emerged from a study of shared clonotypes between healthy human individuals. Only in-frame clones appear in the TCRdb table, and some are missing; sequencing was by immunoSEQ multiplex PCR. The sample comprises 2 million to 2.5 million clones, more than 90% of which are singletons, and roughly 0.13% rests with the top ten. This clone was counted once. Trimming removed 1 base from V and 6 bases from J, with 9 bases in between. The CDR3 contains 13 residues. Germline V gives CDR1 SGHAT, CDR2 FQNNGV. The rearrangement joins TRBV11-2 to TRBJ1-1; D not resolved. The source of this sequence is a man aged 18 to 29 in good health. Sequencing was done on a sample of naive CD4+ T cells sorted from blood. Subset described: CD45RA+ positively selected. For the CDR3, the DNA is TGTGCCAGCAGCTTAGGGGCGTCCGCTGAAGCTTTCTTT. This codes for CASSLGASAEAFF.